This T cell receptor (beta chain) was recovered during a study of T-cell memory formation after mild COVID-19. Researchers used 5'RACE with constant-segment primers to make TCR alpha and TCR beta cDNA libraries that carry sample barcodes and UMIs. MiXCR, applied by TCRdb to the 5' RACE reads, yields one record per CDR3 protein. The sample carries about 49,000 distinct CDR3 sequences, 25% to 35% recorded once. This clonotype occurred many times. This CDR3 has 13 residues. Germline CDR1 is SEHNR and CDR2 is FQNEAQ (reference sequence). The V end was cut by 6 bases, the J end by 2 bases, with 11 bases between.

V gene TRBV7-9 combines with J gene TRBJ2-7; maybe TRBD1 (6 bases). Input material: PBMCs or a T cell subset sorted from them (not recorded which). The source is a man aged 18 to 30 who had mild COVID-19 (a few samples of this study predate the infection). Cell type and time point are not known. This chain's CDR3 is CASSTGTPYEQYF. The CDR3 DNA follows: TGTGCCAGCAGTACCGGGACACCCTACGAGCAGTACTTC.